Described below is a single T cell receptor (beta chain) sequence and its context. Only in-frame clones appear in the TCRdb table, and some are missing; sequencing was by immunoSEQ multiplex PCR. Of more than 65,000 clones in the sample, around 90% were seen once. This CDR3 has 15 residues. The germline V and J ends were trimmed by 2 bases and 3 bases, with 14 bases remaining between them. CDR1 and CDR2 from the germline V gene are MGHRA and YSYEKL. The data derive from a study of technical replicates of blood from a handful of donors. The origin of this receptor is a human donor in good health. The sample comprised T cells isolated from PBMCs. The rearrangement links TRBV4-1 to TRBJ2-7, with D possibly TRBD1 on 6 matching bases. Here the CDR3 DNA reads TGCGCCAGCAGCCAAACCGGGACATCGGACTACGAGCAGTACTTC. The encoded protein is CASSQTGTSDYEQYF.